This TCR beta chain comes out of a study of blood T cell repertoires in COVID-19. TCRdb keeps only in-frame clones here, not all; method: immunoSEQ multiplex PCR. The sample carries about 30,000 clones, around nine tenths recorded once. Germline CDR1 and CDR2: SGHDT and YYEEEE. The CDR3 is 16 amino acids. Unmatched junction bases numbered 6, after V lost 3 bases and J lost 2 bases. The chain combines TRBV5-6 with TRBJ2-3; 10 nucleotides match TRBD1. The source of this sequence is a man between 60 and 75 years old with active or convalescent COVID-19. Sequences were obtained from peripheral blood. CDR3 loop: CASSSDRGRDTDTQYF. In DNA form, the CDR3 reads TGTGCCAGCAGCTCAGACAGGGGGCGCGACACAGATACGCAGTATTTT.